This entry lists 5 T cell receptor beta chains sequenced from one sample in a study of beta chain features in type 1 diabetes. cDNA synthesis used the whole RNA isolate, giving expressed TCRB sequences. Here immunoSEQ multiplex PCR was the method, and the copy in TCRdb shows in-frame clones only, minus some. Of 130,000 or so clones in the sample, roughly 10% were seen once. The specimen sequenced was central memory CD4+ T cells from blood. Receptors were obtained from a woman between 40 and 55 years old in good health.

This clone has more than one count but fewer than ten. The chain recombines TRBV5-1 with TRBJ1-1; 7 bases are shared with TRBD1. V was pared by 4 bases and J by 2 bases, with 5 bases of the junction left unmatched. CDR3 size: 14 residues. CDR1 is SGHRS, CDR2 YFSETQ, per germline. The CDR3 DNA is TGCGCCAGCAGCACAGGGACAGCCAACACTGAAGCTTTCTTT. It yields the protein CASSTGTANTEAFF. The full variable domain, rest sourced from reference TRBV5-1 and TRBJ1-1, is KAGVTQTPRYLIKTRGQQVTLSCSPISGHRSVSWYQQTPGQGLQFLFEYFSETQRNKGNFPGRFSGRQFSNSRSEMNVSTLELGDSALYLCASSTGTANTEAFFGQGTRLTVV.

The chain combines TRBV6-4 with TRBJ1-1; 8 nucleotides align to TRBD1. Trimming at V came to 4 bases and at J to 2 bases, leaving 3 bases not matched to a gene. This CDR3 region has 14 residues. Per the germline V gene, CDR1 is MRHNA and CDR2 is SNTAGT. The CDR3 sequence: CASSAGQGNTEAFF. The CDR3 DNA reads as TGTGCCAGCAGTGCCGGACAGGGTAACACTGAAGCTTTCTTT.

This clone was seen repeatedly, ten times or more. The CDR3 DNA follows: TGTGCCAGCACTAGGGACAGGGACTATGGCTACACCTTC. It yields the protein CASTRDRDYGYTF. This chain connects TRBV28 to TRBJ1-2, with 9 positions matching TRBD1. Germline lookup yields CDR1 MDHEN and CDR2 SYDVKM. The trim removed 7 bases at V and 3 bases at J, leaving 3 bases unmatched. The CDR3 consists of 13 residues.

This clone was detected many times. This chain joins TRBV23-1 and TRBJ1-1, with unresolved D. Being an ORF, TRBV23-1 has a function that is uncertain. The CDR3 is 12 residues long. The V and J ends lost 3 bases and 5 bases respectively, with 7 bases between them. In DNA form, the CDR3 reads TGCGCCAGCAGTCACTTGCTAACTGAAGCTTTCTTT. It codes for CASSHLLTEAFF.

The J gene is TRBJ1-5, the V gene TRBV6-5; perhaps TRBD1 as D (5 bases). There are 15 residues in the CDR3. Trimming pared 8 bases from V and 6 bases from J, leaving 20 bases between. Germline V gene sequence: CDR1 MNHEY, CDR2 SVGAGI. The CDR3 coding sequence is TGTGCCAGCCAGGCCCGAGGGGAGGGTAGTCAGCCCCAGCATTTT. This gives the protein CASQARGEGSQPQHF.